Many counts were recorded for the clone carrying this T cell receptor (beta chain). What it binds is not known. Individual cDNA molecules in this library carried unique molecular identifiers. TCRdb redid the calling of the RACE reads with MiXCR, one entry per CDR3 protein. The top ten hold under 2% of the sample, which has roughly 130,000 distinct CDR3 sequences, 9% to 10% seen once. Time point specified: healthy volunteer bleed at 2 weeks. Unfractionated whole blood was the source from which total RNA was extracted. This specimen comes from a study of human T cells and chemical hapten exposure. Study information: Small pooled library volume differences mainly caused per-sample TCR yield variation. Study-level findings and limits: Among TCRs, those above 1 in 1000 frequency were unaffected by DPC sensitization.

V was clipped by 4 bases and J by 6 bases; unmatched bases: 11. Germline V lookup: CDR1 KGHDR, CDR2 SFDVKD. The CDR3 has 16 residues. V usage is TRBV24-1 and J usage is TRBJ2-1, with 7 nucleotides matching TRBD1. The sequence derives from a male donor in good health. Some clones in this sample may be carry-over from other donors' samples. The sequencing input was whole blood. CDR3 region: CATSDSRRQGINEQFF. The DNA for the CDR3 is TGTGCCACCAGTGACTCGCGACGACAGGGCATCAATGAGCAGTTCTTC.